Below are 29 T cell receptor beta chains sequenced from a single sample in a study of vaccination effects on CD4 cells after COVID-19. Before sequencing, viral peptide pools were used by the ViraFEST assay to expand antigen-specific CD4+ T cells. Researchers isolated CD4+ T cells once approximately ten days of culture had elapsed. Vaccinated participants had no history of SARS-CoV-2 infection and tested negative for nucleocapsid antibodies. Assay used: immunoSEQ multiplex PCR; TCRdb lists only in-frame clones, some missing. Among roughly 67,000 clones, over 70% were seen once, and the ten largest hold over 9.5%. These receptors' antigens are unknown. The sequencing used CD4+ T cells from PBMCs cultured with SARS-CoV-2 spike peptides, collected before COVID-19 vaccination. The receptors come from a human donor who received a COVID-19 vaccine.

The rearrangement links TRBV9 to TRBJ2-5, with a possible D match to TRBD1 (6 bases). The CDR3 sequence is 15 residues long. Trimming removed 4 bases at V and 3 bases at J, with 16 bases between. Germline assignment: CDR1 SGDLS and CDR2 YYNGEE. The CDR3 protein is CASSPGVGREETQYF. In DNA form, the CDR3 reads TGTGCCAGCAGCCCAGGGGTGGGACGAGAAGAGACCCAGTACTTC.

The chain is built from TRBV28 and TRBJ1-5; D not certain. Per germline, CDR1 MDHEN and CDR2 SYDVKM. Trimming removed 5 bases at V and 5 bases at J, with 10 bases between. The CDR3 covers 13 residues. In DNA form, the CDR3 reads TGTGCCAGCAGTCCGATGGGGTATCAGCCCCAGCATTTT. Protein product: CASSPMGYQPQHF.

This chain joins TRBV5-1 and TRBJ1-5; 8 positions agree with TRBD1. CDR1 is SGHRS, CDR2 YFSETQ, per germline. V lost 4 bases to trimming and J lost 5 bases; unmatched junction nucleotides: 8. This CDR3 has 15 residues. DNA for the CDR3: TGCGCCAGCAGCCGGACCGGGACAGGCGATCAGCCCCAGCATTTT. Its protein product is CASSRTGTGDQPQHF. Variable domain in full (rest from reference TRBV5-1 and TRBJ1-5): KAGVTQTPRYLIKTRGQQVTLSCSPISGHRSVSWYQQTPGQGLQFLFEYFSETQRNKGNFPGRFSGRQFSNSRSEMNVSTLELGDSALYLCASSRTGTGDQPQHFGDGTRLSIL.

The chain is built from TRBV5-1 and TRBJ2-3; D not certain. Trimming took off 0 bases at V and 3 bases at J, with 5 bases between the two ends. Germline V gives CDR1 SGHRS, CDR2 YFSETQ. The CDR3 is 13 residues long. The CDR3 sequence is CASSLGITDTQYF. For the CDR3, the DNA is TGCGCCAGCAGCTTGGGGATTACAGATACGCAGTATTTT.

J is TRBJ2-5 and V is TRBV30; D is unclear. Germline-derived CDR1 and CDR2 are GTSNPN and SVGIG (reference sequence). The CDR3 has 13 amino acids. V was shortened by 1 base and J by 1 base, with 7 bases between the two germline ends. CDR3 sequence: CAWSGDVQETQYF. CDR3 coding DNA: TGTGCCTGGAGTGGCGATGTCCAAGAGACCCAGTACTTC.

The rearrangement uses TRBV5-1 and TRBJ1-4; D is unresolved. This CDR3 is built from 17 residues. V lost 0 bases and J 8 bases, leaving 20 bases between the germline ends. The germline V gene encodes CDR1 SGHRS and CDR2 YFSETQ. The CDR3 bases are TGCGCCAGCAGCTTGGGCGTAGGGTCGGACTCAGGAGAAAAACTGTTTTTT. Protein product: CASSLGVGSDSGEKLFF.

The chain employs TRBV11-2 and TRBJ2-5; TRBD1 matches at 7 bases. The trim removed 1 base at V and 7 bases at J, leaving 6 bases unmatched. The CDR3 extends over 14 amino acids. Germline assignment: CDR1 SGHAT and CDR2 FQNNGV. The CDR3 loop reads CASSLGRGRVTQYF. CDR3 in DNA: TGTGCCAGCAGCTTAGGAAGGGGGCGGGTGACCCAGTACTTC.

The genes are TRBV2 and TRBJ2-3, with D perhaps matching TRBD2 (5 bases). Trimming shortened V by 6 bases and J by 4 bases, and 14 bases separated the two germline ends. CDR1 and CDR2 (germline): SNHLY, FYNNEI. The CDR3 is 14 residues long. The CDR3 DNA sequence: TGTGCCAGCAGGGGAACTAGGGAGTCAGATACGCAGTATTTT. Translating gives CASRGTRESDTQYF. The entire variable domain, with the rest obtained from reference TRBV2 and TRBJ2-3, is as follows: EPEVTQTPSHQVTQMGQEVILRCVPISNHLYFYWYRQILGQKVEFLVSFYNNEISEKSEIFDDQFSVERPDGSNFTLKIRSTKLEDSAMYFCASRGTRESDTQYFGPGTRLTVL.

The J gene is TRBJ2-3, the V gene TRBV6-1; 9 bases are a match to TRBD2. This CDR3 is built from 16 residues. Germline values: CDR1 MNHNS, CDR2 SASEGT. The junction had 9 bases not matched to a gene; V was cut back by 2 bases and J by 6 bases. CDR3 amino acids: CASSEHGAGGYDTQYF. CDR3 DNA: TGTGCCAGCAGTGAACACGGAGCGGGGGGCTATGATACGCAGTATTTT.

J is TRBJ2-3 and V is TRBV6-5; D is undetermined. The CDR3 contains 14 residues. The V end lost 7 bases, the J end lost 2 bases, and 13 bases lay between the germline ends. Germline V lookup: CDR1 MNHEY, CDR2 SVGAGI. CDR3 DNA sequence: TGTGCCAGCAAGGCGGCTCCGTTCACAGATACGCAGTATTTT. Translation: CASKAAPFTDTQYF.

The chain's CDR3 is CASTPGGRGYTF. CDR3 bases: TGTGCCAGCACCCCTGGGGGTCGTGGCTACACCTTC. This chain uses TRBV6-5 with TRBJ1-2, with D tentatively TRBD1 (5 bases). Trimming removed 7 bases at V and 7 bases at J, with 13 bases between. The CDR3 sequence is 12 residues long. Germline V gene sequence: CDR1 MNHEY, CDR2 SVGAGI.

The chain joins TRBV7-3 to TRBJ2-1, with D uncertain. The CDR3 totals 12 residues. Germline V gene lookup returns CDR1 SGHTA and CDR2 FQGTGA. V gave up 5 bases and J gave up 5 bases, with 7 bases separating them. The CDR3 here is CASSRTDNEQFF. CDR3 nucleotide sequence: TGTGCCAGCAGCAGAACAGACAATGAGCAGTTCTTC.

The chain employs TRBV5-1 and TRBJ1-1; TRBD1 might be the D (5 bases). V lost 3 bases and J lost 3, with 12 bases in between. Germline V CDR1 and CDR2: SGHRS, YFSETQ. The CDR3 runs 14 residues. The CDR3 nucleotides read TGCGCCAGCAGCTCAAGGGGTTCTGACACTGAAGCTTTCTTT. Translating it yields CASSSRGSDTEAFF.

The rearrangement joins TRBV2 to TRBJ2-3; 9 bases agree with TRBD1. This CDR3 has 14 amino acids. Germline CDR1 SNHLY, CDR2 FYNNEI. The V and J ends lost 4 bases and 1 base, in that order; junction bases with no gene match: 0. The CDR3 reads CASSGQGGTDTQYF. CDR3 coding DNA: TGTGCCAGCAGTGGACAGGGGGGCACAGATACGCAGTATTTT.

This clone was picked up one time. The chain couples TRBV29-1 to TRBJ2-3; D not resolved. V was cut by 2 bases and J by 2 bases, with 8 bases left in between. Germline V gene sequence: CDR1 SQVTM, CDR2 ANQGSEA. This CDR3 spans 13 amino acids. In DNA, the CDR3 is TGCAGCGTTGAACTCCCAACCACAGATACGCAGTATTTT. Translating gives CSVELPTTDTQYF.

V and J are TRBV3-1 (or the pseudogene TRBV3-2) and TRBJ1-2; no definite D call. V lost 0 bases and J 8 bases, leaving 7 bases between the germline ends. This CDR3 region has 12 residues. CDR1 is LGHDT and CDR2 is YNNKEL in the germline V gene (reference sequence). CDR3 region: CASSQDLGGYTF. CDR3 sequence (DNA): TGTGCCAGCAGCCAAGATTTGGGGGGCTACACCTTC.

The chain employs TRBV7-3 and TRBJ2-3, with D uncertain. Germline values: CDR1 SGHTA, CDR2 FQGTGA. V was trimmed by 2 bases and J by 0 bases, leaving 12 bases between them. The CDR3 is 16 amino acids. This CDR3 reads CASSLQPDSSTDTQYF. CDR3 sequence (DNA): TGTGCCAGCAGCTTACAGCCCGATTCAAGCACAGATACGCAGTATTTT. The full variable domain, rest sourced from reference TRBV7-3 and TRBJ2-3, is GAGVSQTPSNKVTEKGKYVELRCDPISGHTALYWYRQSLGQGPEFLIYFQGTGAADDSGLPNDRFFAVRPEGSVSTLKIQRTERGDSAVYLCASSLQPDSSTDTQYFGPGTRLTVL.

The chain has TRBV28 and TRBJ1-2; D unclear. Trimming removed 3 bases at V and 4 bases at J, with 9 bases between. Germline CDR1 MDHEN, CDR2 SYDVKM. The CDR3 covers 13 residues. CDR3 coding DNA: TGTGCCAGCAGTTTCGGGTTATTCTATGGCTACACCTTC. Amino acid sequence: CASSFGLFYGYTF.

CDR3 protein: CATSALGAGDSGELFF. CDR3 nucleotide sequence: TGTGCCACCAGTGCCTTAGGGGCGGGGGACTCCGGGGAGCTGTTTTTT. The rearrangement links TRBV24-1 to TRBJ2-2; TRBD2 agrees at 7 bases. V gave up 5 bases and J gave up 6 bases; unmatched junction bases: 11. There are 16 residues in the CDR3. CDR1 KGHDR and CDR2 SFDVKD come from the germline V gene.

The sample holds a few counts of this clone. This chain links TRBV6-2 or TRBV6-3 with TRBJ1-4; D call uncertain. Between the trimmed V and J ends, which lost 2 bases and 5 bases, there was a span of 24 bases. The CDR3 runs 19 residues. The germline gives CDR1 MNHEY, CDR2 SVGEGT. In nucleotides, the CDR3 is TGTGCCAGCAGTTACCCGCCCAACCGCATCCGGCGGGAAAATGAAAAACTGTTTTTT. It is translated as CASSYPPNRIRRENEKLFF.

The J gene is TRBJ2-7, the V gene TRBV18; possible D gene TRBD1, 6 bases. The V gene's germline CDR1 is KGHSH and CDR2 LQKENI. Trimming stripped 6 bases from V and 4 bases from J, with 16 bases between. The CDR3 sequence is 14 residues long. The CDR3: CASSSGQFKYEQYV. For the CDR3, the DNA is TGTGCCAGCTCGTCAGGACAGTTTAAGTACGAGCAGTACGTC.

This chain connects TRBV6-5 to TRBJ1-5; 7 nucleotides match TRBD1. CDR1 MNHEY and CDR2 SVGAGI come from the germline V gene. This CDR3 region has 14 residues. J was trimmed by 9 bases and V by 2 bases; bases with no gene match: 7. Here the CDR3 DNA reads TGTGCCAGCAGTTACGACAGGGCCGATGGGCCCCAGCATTTT. It encodes CASSYDRADGPQHF.

The J gene is TRBJ2-7, the V gene TRBV6-4; the D gene is possibly TRBD1 (8 bases). The germline V gene encodes CDR1 MRHNA and CDR2 SNTAGT. The V end lost 4 bases, the J end lost 6 bases, and 19 bases lay between the germline ends. The CDR3 sequence is 15 residues long. The CDR3 bases are TGTGCCAGCAGTGGGGGACAGGCGGGGGTCGGCGAGCAGTACGTC. Protein: CASSGGQAGVGEQYV.

This clone was detected once. The gene calls are TRBV5-1 and TRBJ2-5, with TRBD2 matching 8 bases. The CDR3 covers 14 residues. Losses at the gene ends were 5 bases for V and 4 bases for J; bases not matched to a gene: 7. Germline loops: CDR1 SGHRS, CDR2 YFSETQ. CDR3 nucleotides: TGCGCCAGCAGTTATAGCGGGACGAGAGAGACCCAGTACTTC. Translated, it gives CASSYSGTRETQYF.

The chain couples TRBV5-5 to TRBJ1-2, with D uncertain. V lost 1 base and J lost 6, with 16 bases in between. The length of the CDR3 is 15 residues. Germline V gene lookup returns CDR1 SGHKS and CDR2 YYEKEE (reference sequence). This chain's CDR3 is CASSLRADLWDGYTF. CDR3 nucleotide sequence: TGTGCCAGCAGCTTGAGGGCGGACTTGTGGGATGGCTACACCTTC.

This chain uses TRBV5-6 with TRBJ1-2; 12 nucleotides align to TRBD1. V trimming: 3 bases; J trimming: 6 bases; junction bases outside the gene matches: 9. This CDR3 has 16 amino acids. Germline V lookup: CDR1 SGHDT, CDR2 YYEEEE. The CDR3 DNA reads TGTGCCAGCAGCTCAACCGGGACAGGGGGCGCGGATGGCTACACCTTC. This encodes CASSSTGTGGADGYTF.

The chain recombines TRBV21-1 with TRBJ1-1. TRBV21-1 is a listed pseudogene. The CDR3 totals 15 residues. CDR3 nucleotide sequence: TGTGCCAGCAGCAAAGCCCGCCTTTCGAACACTGAAGCTTTCTTT. Translated: CASSKARLSNTEAFF.

Here the CDR3 DNA reads TGTGCCACCAGTGATTCAGGAGGTCCGGCGTATGGCTACACCTTC. Its protein product is CATSDSGGPAYGYTF. The V call is TRBV24-1, the J call TRBJ1-2; no firm D call. This CDR3 contains 15 residues. The V and J ends lost 2 bases and 5 bases respectively, with 14 bases between them. Germline CDR1 and CDR2: KGHDR and SFDVKD.

Only one count was recorded for this clone. The chain joins TRBV30 to TRBJ1-4; TRBD1 might be the D (6 bases). This CDR3 has 14 residues. Germline V gene data show CDR1 as GTSNPN and CDR2 as SVGIG (reference sequence). V lost 1 base and J lost 6, with 12 bases in between. The CDR3 spells CAWSGGHSHEKLFF. The CDR3 nucleotides read TGTGCCTGGAGTGGGGGACACTCACATGAAAAACTGTTTTTT. Filled out from reference TRBV30 and TRBJ1-4, the complete variable domain reads SQTIHQWPATLVQPVGSPLSLECTVEGTSNPNLYWYRQAAGRGLQLLFYSVGIGQISSEVPQNLSASRPQDRQFILSSKKLLLSDSGFYLCAWSGGHSHEKLFFGSGTQLSVL.